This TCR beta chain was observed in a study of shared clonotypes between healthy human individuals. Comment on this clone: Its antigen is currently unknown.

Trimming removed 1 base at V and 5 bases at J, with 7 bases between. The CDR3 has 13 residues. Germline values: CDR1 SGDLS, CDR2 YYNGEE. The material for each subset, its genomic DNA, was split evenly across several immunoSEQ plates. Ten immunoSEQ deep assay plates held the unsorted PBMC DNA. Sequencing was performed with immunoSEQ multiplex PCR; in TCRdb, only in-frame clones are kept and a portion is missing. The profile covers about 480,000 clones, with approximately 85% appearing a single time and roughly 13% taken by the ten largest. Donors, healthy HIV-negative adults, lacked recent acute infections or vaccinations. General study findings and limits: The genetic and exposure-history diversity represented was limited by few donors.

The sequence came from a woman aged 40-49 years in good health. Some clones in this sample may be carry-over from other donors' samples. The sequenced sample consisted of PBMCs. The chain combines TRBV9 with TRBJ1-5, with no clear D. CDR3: CASSVSSYQPQHF. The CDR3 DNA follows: TGTGCCAGCAGCGTATCTTCGTATCAGCCCCAGCATTTT. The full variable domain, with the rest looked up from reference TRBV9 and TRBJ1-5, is DSGVTQTPKHLITATGQRVTLRCSPRSGDLSVYWYQQSLDQGLQFLIQYYNGEERAKGNILERFSAQQFPDLHSELNLSSLELGDSALYFCASSVSSYQPQHFGDGTRLSIL.